This passage covers 11 T cell receptor beta chains from one sample sequenced in a study of blood T cell repertoires in COVID-19. The assay was immunoSEQ multiplex PCR, and TCRdb's table has in-frame clones only and misses some. The sample contains 200,000 to 250,000 clones, roughly 75% of which appear only once. The sample was peripheral blood. The receptor set was obtained from a woman aged 65 to 85 with acute or convalescent COVID-19.

The chain links TRBV12-3 or TRBV12-4 to TRBJ2-7; the match to TRBD2 covers 9 bases. V lost 4 bases to trimming and J lost 11 bases; unmatched junction nucleotides: 6. This CDR3 has 12 residues. The CDR3, as DNA: TGTGCCAGCAGTTCTAGCGGGGATAGGGAGTACTTC. Amino acid sequence: CASSSSGDREYF.

This chain connects TRBV7-2 to TRBJ1-2; perhaps TRBD1 as D (6 bases). The CDR3 loop spans 13 amino acids. Germline V gene lookup returns CDR1 SGHTA and CDR2 FQGNSA. V was cut by 3 bases and J by 4 bases, with 9 bases left in between. DNA of the CDR3: TGTGCCAGCAGCTTGGACAGTTCCTATGGCTACACCTTC. Translated: CASSLDSSYGYTF.

V and J are TRBV3-1 (or the pseudogene TRBV3-2) and TRBJ2-3, with D perhaps matching TRBD2 (7 bases). The germline V gene encodes CDR1 LGHDT and CDR2 YNNKEL (reference sequence). Trimming took off 2 bases at V and 2 bases at J, with 17 bases between the two ends. This CDR3 contains 17 residues. CDR3 DNA sequence: TGTGCCAGCAGCCAATCCCAGGGGCGGGAGTACACAGATACGCAGTATTTT. Translating it yields CASSQSQGREYTDTQYF.

V gene TRBV11-3 combines with J gene TRBJ2-1; TRBD1 might be the D (5 bases). V lost 4 bases, J lost 7 bases, and 11 bases lay in between. The V gene's germline CDR1 is SGHNT and CDR2 YENEEA. CDR3 length equals 13 residues. The CDR3: CASSSGILNEQFF. The CDR3 DNA follows: TGTGCCAGCAGCTCAGGGATCCTGAATGAGCAGTTCTTC.

V gene TRBV5-1 combines with J gene TRBJ2-5; 12 bases match TRBD1. This CDR3 is 14 amino acids long. Germline V gene data show CDR1 as SGHRS and CDR2 as YFSETQ. The ends lost 4 bases at V and 4 bases at J; junction bases unmatched: 2. CDR3 in DNA: TGCGCCAGCAGCGGGACAGGGGGCGGAGAGACCCAGTACTTC. Its translation is CASSGTGGGETQYF.

The table lists this clone with a few counts. The chain couples TRBV5-6 to TRBJ2-6; 11 positions match TRBD2. Trimming removed 4 bases from V and 3 bases from J; junction bases left unmatched: 12. The CDR3 totals 19 residues. CDR1 and CDR2 from the germline V gene are SGHDT and YYEEEE. The CDR3 sequence is CASSGISGGAFGGANVLTF. The CDR3 DNA is TGTGCCAGCAGCGGAATTAGCGGGGGGGCCTTCGGTGGGGCCAACGTCCTGACTTTC.

The chain links TRBV6-5 to TRBJ2-7, with 9 positions matching TRBD1. V was clipped by 6 bases and J by 6 bases; unmatched bases: 6. In germline, CDR1 is MNHEY, CDR2 SVGAGI. There are 13 residues in the CDR3. DNA for the CDR3: TGTGCCAGCAGGAAACAGGGGGCAGGCGAGCAGTACGTC. Translated, it gives CASRKQGAGEQYV.

This rearrangement joins TRBV11-2 to TRBJ2-3; 7 nucleotides align to TRBD2. The CDR3 has 12 residues. Germline CDR1 and CDR2: SGHAT and FQNNGV. V was pared by 5 bases and J by 5 bases, with 1 base of the junction left unmatched. The CDR3 reads CASSPGGDTQYF. The CDR3 bases are TGTGCCAGCAGCCCGGGAGGAGATACGCAGTATTTT.

This clone was seen only a few times. V gene TRBV19 combines with J gene TRBJ1-5; the D is unclear. Trimming cost V 8 bases and J 9 bases, with 14 bases left between them. Germline V gene sequence: CDR1 LNHDA, CDR2 SQIVND (reference sequence). The length of the CDR3 is 12 residues. The CDR3 sequence is CASRREGGPQHF. The DNA of the CDR3 is TGTGCCAGTCGGCGGGAAGGAGGGCCCCAGCATTTT.

The rearrangement links TRBV2 to TRBJ1-3; 10 positions agree with TRBD1. The CDR3 consists of 15 residues. Germline CDR1 reads SNHLY; CDR2 reads FYNNEI. The V gene end was trimmed by 4 bases and the J gene end by 2 bases; junction bases not matched to a gene: 2. CDR3 loop: CASSVGQGAGNTIYF. Here the CDR3 DNA reads TGTGCCAGCAGTGTTGGACAGGGGGCTGGAAACACCATATATTTT.

This chain joins TRBV6-5 and TRBJ2-3; no firm D call. Trimming cost V 6 bases and J 5 bases, with 18 bases left between them. CDR1 MNHEY and CDR2 SVGAGI come from the germline V gene. This CDR3 is 15 amino acids long. CDR3: CASSSVEAARDTQYF. CDR3 nucleotide sequence: TGTGCCAGCAGCTCGGTCGAGGCGGCTAGAGATACGCAGTATTTT.